Shown below are 27 T cell receptor beta chains from a single sample sequenced in a study of immune cell composition in non-small cell lung cancer. The method was immunoSEQ multiplex PCR; TCRdb's version includes in-frame clones alone and lacks a portion of them. The repertoire includes approximately 6,800 clones, around 77% of them detected once, and 6% to 7% sits in the top ten. The normal lung sample lay at least 3 cm, and maximally far, from the tumour. Sequenced input: non-adjacent lung tissue. Receptors originate from a human donor with non-small cell lung cancer.

V gene TRBV7-9 combines with J gene TRBJ2-1; 11 nucleotides align to TRBD2. V lost 4 bases, J lost 5 bases, and 4 bases stayed unmatched. The CDR3 runs to 15 residues. Germline CDR1 is SEHNR and CDR2 is FQNEAQ (reference sequence). The CDR3 DNA reads TGTGCCAGCAGCTCGACTAGCGGGGCTAACAATGAGCAGTTCTTC. This codes for CASSSTSGANNEQFF.

This chain connects TRBV7-9 to TRBJ2-7, with 8 bases identical to TRBD1. The V segment lost 6 bases and the J segment 3 bases; nucleotides outside the gene matches: 7. Germline assignment: CDR1 SEHNR and CDR2 FQNEAQ (reference sequence). The CDR3 runs to 14 residues. CDR3 residues: CASRGQETFYEQYF. Written as DNA, the CDR3 is TGTGCCAGCAGGGGACAGGAAACCTTCTACGAGCAGTACTTC. Full variable domain (outside the CDR3, taken from reference TRBV7-9 and TRBJ2-7): DTGVSQNPRHKITKRGQNVTFRCDPISEHNRLYWYRQTLGQGPEFLTYFQNEAQLEKSRLLSDRFSAERPKGSFSTLEIQRTEQGDSAMYLCASRGQETFYEQYFGPGTRLTVT.

The gene calls are TRBV2 and TRBJ2-5; D might be TRBD1 (6 bases). The CDR3 sequence is 13 residues long. V was cut by 2 bases and J by 9 bases, with 13 bases left in between. Germline V lookup: CDR1 SNHLY, CDR2 FYNNEI. Here the CDR3 DNA reads TGTGCCAGCAGTGAAACGAAGGGGGTGGCCCAGTACTTC. This gives the protein CASSETKGVAQYF.

This chain joins TRBV28 and TRBJ2-3; D unclear. Germline V gene lookup returns CDR1 MDHEN and CDR2 SYDVKM. Trimming shortened V by 5 bases and J by 6 bases, and 6 bases separated the two germline ends. The CDR3 has 11 amino acids. The CDR3 protein is CASSPRDTQYF. As DNA, the CDR3 is TGTGCCAGCAGTCCCCGGGATACGCAGTATTTT.

The rearrangement joins TRBV29-1 to TRBJ1-3, with 10 positions matching TRBD1. Germline V gene lookup returns CDR1 SQVTM and CDR2 ANQGSEA. The CDR3 totals 14 residues. The ends lost 6 bases at V and 4 bases at J; junction bases unmatched: 6. The CDR3 bases are TGCAGCGTGGCGGGACAGGGGAACGGAAACACCATATATTTT. It codes for CSVAGQGNGNTIYF.

The V call is TRBV5-4, the J call TRBJ2-5; D is perhaps TRBD2 (5 bases). CDR3 size: 14 residues. V was clipped by 2 bases and J by 5 bases, with 13 bases between them. CDR1 and CDR2 from the germline V gene are SGHNT and YYREEE (reference sequence). CDR3 sequence: CASSFMGPGETQYF. CDR3 bases: TGTGCCAGCAGCTTCATGGGTCCGGGGGAGACCCAGTACTTC.

The chain uses TRBV18 and TRBJ1-6; TRBD1 agrees at 8 bases. This CDR3 has 14 amino acids. Germline V gene data show CDR1 as KGHSH and CDR2 as LQKENI. The ends lost 6 bases at V and 7 bases at J; junction bases unmatched: 5. CDR3 bases: TGTGCCAGCTCCCCTGGACAGGGAAATTCACCCCTCCACTTT. Its protein is CASSPGQGNSPLHF.

This chain connects TRBV2 to TRBJ2-3, with D tentatively TRBD2 (7 bases). V was shortened by 6 bases and J by 6 bases, with 22 bases between the two germline ends. The germline gives CDR1 SNHLY, CDR2 FYNNEI. CDR3 length equals 16 residues. The CDR3 sequence: CASRAQRGAVPDTQYF. CDR3 bases: TGTGCCAGCAGGGCCCAACGGGGGGCCGTGCCGGATACGCAGTATTTT.

This clone was found a few times. The V and J genes are TRBV5-1 and TRBJ2-5; 11 positions match TRBD1. V gave up 4 bases and J gave up 0 bases; unmatched junction bases: 5. Germline V gene data show CDR1 as SGHRS and CDR2 as YFSETQ. This CDR3 comprises 16 residues. The CDR3 region is CASSGGTGGYQETQYF. The CDR3 bases are TGCGCCAGCAGCGGGGGGACAGGGGGTTACCAAGAGACCCAGTACTTC.

This chain connects TRBV5-6 to TRBJ2-1; D is undetermined. Germline CDR1 and CDR2: SGHDT and YYEEEE. V was cut by 0 bases and J by 9 bases, with 10 bases left in between. The CDR3 consists of 13 residues. The CDR3 loop is CASSLGVALEQFF. In DNA form, the CDR3 reads TGTGCCAGCAGCTTGGGGGTAGCTCTTGAGCAGTTCTTC. Full variable domain (missing parts from reference TRBV5-6 and TRBJ2-1): DAGVTQSPTHLIKTRGQQVTLRCSPKSGHDTVSWYQQALGQGPQFIFQYYEEEERQRGNFPDRFSGHQFPNYSSELNVNALLLGDSALYLCASSLGVALEQFFGPGTRLTVL.

This clone occurred a few times. The rearrangement joins TRBV28 to TRBJ1-3, with 12 positions matching TRBD1. From germline, CDR1 is MDHEN and CDR2 SYDVKM. The CDR3 is 15 amino acids. Unmatched junction bases numbered 6, after V lost 8 bases and J lost 4 bases. This CDR3 is CASGPGTGGGNTIYF. Here the CDR3 DNA reads TGTGCCAGCGGCCCCGGGACAGGGGGCGGAAACACCATATATTTT.

The J gene is TRBJ1-6, the V gene TRBV5-6; 9 positions match TRBD1. Germline V gene data show CDR1 as SGHDT and CDR2 as YYEEEE. The V and J ends lost 1 base and 10 bases, in that order; junction bases with no gene match: 9. The CDR3 covers 16 residues. The CDR3 sequence: CASSLPLGTGPSPLHF. In nucleotides, the CDR3 is TGTGCCAGCAGCTTGCCTTTAGGGACAGGGCCATCACCCCTCCACTTT.

This chain uses TRBV6-5 with TRBJ2-3; TRBD2 aligns across 13 bases. The germline gives CDR1 MNHEY, CDR2 SVGAGI. With V trimmed by 7 bases and J by 4 bases, 5 bases remained unmatched. The CDR3 spans 15 residues. CDR3 DNA: TGTGCCAGCATAAGACTAGCGGGGGGAGCAGATACGCAGTATTTT. Protein: CASIRLAGGADTQYF.

V and J are TRBV7-8 and TRBJ2-2; TRBD2 agrees at 12 bases. CDR3 length: 16 amino acids. CDR1 SGHVS and CDR2 FQNEAQ come from the germline V gene. With 6 bases clipped from V and 8 bases from J, the junction kept 10 bases outside the gene matches. CDR3 in DNA: TGTGCCAGCAGAGTAACTAGCGGGGGGACCTTTGGGGAGCTGTTTTTT. Its translation: CASRVTSGGTFGELFF.

The table lists this clone with a count of one. The chain joins TRBV5-1 to TRBJ2-2; 9 bases are shared with TRBD2. The germline V gene has CDR1 SGHRS and CDR2 YFSETQ. V was pared by 7 bases and J by 3 bases, with 13 bases of the junction left unmatched. The CDR3 loop spans 17 amino acids. The CDR3 loop reads CASSGLAGRADTGELFF. The CDR3 DNA is TGCGCCAGCTCGGGACTAGCTGGTCGGGCTGACACCGGGGAGCTGTTTTTT.

The chain couples TRBV4-1 to TRBJ2-1; D call uncertain. Trimming left V 1 base short and J 0 bases short, with 13 bases between. This CDR3 is 17 amino acids long. Germline loops: CDR1 MGHRA, CDR2 YSYEKL. This CDR3 reads CASSQVDMGLSYNEQFF. The DNA for the CDR3 is TGCGCCAGCAGCCAAGTTGATATGGGCCTCTCCTACAATGAGCAGTTCTTC.

This clone appeared a single time. The V gene is TRBV7-9, the J gene TRBJ2-7; tentative D call: TRBD1 (6 bases). Germline lookup yields CDR1 SEHNR and CDR2 FQNEAQ (reference sequence). This CDR3 has 15 amino acids. V was clipped by 0 bases and J by 2 bases, with 11 bases between them. The CDR3 region is CASSLAQGRTYEQYF. The DNA of the CDR3 is TGTGCCAGCAGCTTAGCCCAGGGGCGGACCTACGAGCAGTACTTC. Based on the CDR3 plus reference TRBV7-9 and TRBJ2-7, the full variable domain is DTGVSQNPRHKITKRGQNVTFRCDPISEHNRLYWYRQTLGQGPEFLTYFQNEAQLEKSRLLSDRFSAERPKGSFSTLEIQRTEQGDSAMYLCASSLAQGRTYEQYFGPGTRLTVT.

The J gene is TRBJ1-2, the V gene TRBV6-5; D perhaps matches TRBD1 (5 bases). Trimming took off 6 bases at V and 5 bases at J, with 13 bases between the two ends. This CDR3 is 13 amino acids long. Germline V gives CDR1 MNHEY, CDR2 SVGAGI. The DNA for the CDR3 is TGTGCCAGCAGGGACACAGGAGGGTATGGCTACACCTTC. Protein sequence: CASRDTGGYGYTF.

This clone appeared a few times. The rearrangement uses TRBV28 and TRBJ1-1, with 11 bases lining up with TRBD1. The length of the CDR3 is 14 residues. Unmatched junction bases numbered 6, after V lost 6 bases and J lost 6 bases. CDR1 and CDR2 from the germline V gene are MDHEN and SYDVKM. CDR3 sequence (DNA): TGTGCCAGCAGACCGGGACAGGGGGTCGCTGAAGCTTTCTTT. Translating gives CASRPGQGVAEAFF.

This clone occurred once. The CDR3 protein is CASSPYNEQFF. The CDR3 nucleotides read TGTGCCAGCAGCCCGTACAATGAGCAGTTCTTC. V gene TRBV7-9 combines with J gene TRBJ2-1; D uncertain. The CDR3 totals 11 residues. Per the germline V gene, CDR1 is SEHNR and CDR2 is FQNEAQ (reference sequence). Trimming removed 5 bases at V and 4 bases at J, with 3 bases between. Using reference TRBV7-9 and TRBJ2-1 for the parts outside the CDR3, the full variable domain is DTGVSQNPRHKITKRGQNVTFRCDPISEHNRLYWYRQTLGQGPEFLTYFQNEAQLEKSRLLSDRFSAERPKGSFSTLEIQRTEQGDSAMYLCASSPYNEQFFGPGTRLTVL.

The chain joins TRBV28 to TRBJ1-2; 7 bases are a match to TRBD1. This CDR3 has 14 amino acids. Germline loops: CDR1 MDHEN, CDR2 SYDVKM. Germline trimming cut 6 bases from V and 4 bases from J; bases unmatched to any gene: 8. The CDR3 reads CASRLTGNAYGYTF. The CDR3 bases are TGTGCCAGCAGGTTGACAGGGAACGCCTATGGCTACACCTTC.

This CDR3 reads CASSVEVVVRGELFF. CDR3 sequence (DNA): TGTGCCAGCAGTGTTGAGGTGGTAGTTCGTGGGGAGCTGTTTTTT. The gene calls are TRBV2 and TRBJ2-2; D remains unclear. Germline lookup yields CDR1 SNHLY and CDR2 FYNNEI. Trimming took off 4 bases at V and 8 bases at J, with 17 bases between the two ends. The CDR3 totals 15 residues. The full variable domain, with the rest looked up from reference TRBV2 and TRBJ2-2, is EPEVTQTPSHQVTQMGQEVILRCVPISNHLYFYWYRQILGQKVEFLVSFYNNEISEKSEIFDDQFSVERPDGSNFTLKIRSTKLEDSAMYFCASSVEVVVRGELFFGEGSRLTVL.

V gene TRBV19 combines with J gene TRBJ2-2, with 14 nucleotides matching TRBD2. This CDR3 spans 18 amino acids. The germline CDR1 and CDR2 sequences are LNHDA and SQIVND (reference sequence). V dropped 5 bases and J dropped 1; count of bases not matched to a gene: 6. The CDR3 is CASSSGLAGGRNTGELFF. The DNA of the CDR3 is TGTGCCAGTAGTTCCGGACTAGCGGGGGGTCGGAACACCGGGGAGCTGTTTTTT.

This sequence joins TRBV7-6 and TRBJ2-1; D remains ambiguous. The germline V gene encodes CDR1 SGHVS and CDR2 FNYEAQ. The CDR3 loop spans 15 amino acids. V shed 5 bases and J shed 1 base, with 12 bases lying between them. CDR3 in DNA: TGTGCCAGCAGCCTTCTAGTGGGTTCCTACAATGAGCAGTTCTTC. Translating it yields CASSLLVGSYNEQFF.

This clone was seen only a few times. The J gene is TRBJ2-2, the V gene TRBV11-3; maybe TRBD1 (5 bases). Germline loops: CDR1 SGHNT, CDR2 YENEEA. The CDR3 covers 15 residues. Between the trimmed V and J ends, which lost 3 bases and 6 bases, there was a span of 14 bases. The CDR3, as DNA: TGTGCCAGCAGCTTGGGGCAGTTCAATCCCGGGGAGCTGTTTTTT. Protein: CASSLGQFNPGELFF. Full variable domain (missing parts from reference TRBV11-3 and TRBJ2-2): EAGVVQSPRYKIIEKKQPVAFWCNPISGHNTLYWYLQNLGQGPELLIRYENEEAVDDSQLPKDRFSAERLKGVDSTLKIQPAELGDSAVYLCASSLGQFNPGELFFGEGSRLTVL.

The chain recombines TRBV5-1 with TRBJ2-3, with D unresolved. V was cut by 5 bases and J by 3 bases, with 4 bases left in between. The CDR3 contains 11 residues. Germline CDR1 SGHRS, CDR2 YFSETQ. CDR3 nucleotide sequence: TGCGCCAGCAGGAGAACAGATACGCAGTATTTT. Translated, it gives CASRRTDTQYF.

V usage is TRBV28 and J usage is TRBJ2-6; TRBD1 is a possible D gene (5 bases). V shed 4 bases and J shed 1 base, with 8 bases lying between them. CDR3 length: 15 amino acids. CDR1 MDHEN and CDR2 SYDVKM come from the germline V gene. For the CDR3, the DNA is TGTGCCAGCAGTTACCAGGGTTCTGGGGCCAACGTCCTGACTTTC. Translating gives CASSYQGSGANVLTF.